Listed here are 9 T cell receptor beta chains from one sample, sequenced in a study of shared T cell receptors in the human thymus. Profiled with immunoSEQ multiplex PCR; TCRdb holds only in-frame clones, not every one. This table holds more than 550,000 clones, 80% to 90% found once. This same sample was also taken into another study, of human thymus T cells.

The sample was thymocytes. Receptors originate from a girl under three years old with a congenital heart defect.

The J gene is TRBJ1-5, the V gene TRBV7-9, with 7 bases matching TRBD1. Looked up from germline, CDR1 is SEHNR and CDR2 is FQNEAQ (reference sequence). The CDR3 runs to 18 residues. Germline trimming cut 5 bases from V and 1 base from J; bases unmatched to any gene: 14. CDR3 protein: CASSLDTGEERSNQPQHF. CDR3 bases: TGTGCCAGCAGCCTAGATACAGGGGAGGAGAGAAGCAATCAGCCCCAGCATTTT.

This chain uses TRBV4-1 with TRBJ1-1, with D possibly matching TRBD1 (6 bases). The CDR3 runs to 15 residues. From germline, CDR1 is MGHRA and CDR2 YSYEKL. V was clipped by 1 base and J by 1 base, with 10 bases between them. The CDR3 sequence: CASSQAGHRNTEAFF. CDR3 in DNA: TGCGCCAGCAGCCAAGCGGGACACCGGAACACTGAAGCTTTCTTT.

The chain joins TRBV4-1 to TRBJ1-4; 7 bases match TRBD1. Germline V gene sequence: CDR1 MGHRA, CDR2 YSYEKL. The V gene end was trimmed by 0 bases and the J gene end by 5 bases; junction bases not matched to a gene: 6. This CDR3 is 16 amino acids long. CDR3 amino acids: CASSQDNRGGNEKLFF. The CDR3 bases are TGCGCCAGCAGCCAAGATAACAGGGGTGGAAATGAAAAACTGTTTTTT.

The rearrangement joins TRBV15 to TRBJ2-2; 7 bases line up with TRBD1. CDR3 length: 15 residues. CDR1 and CDR2 from the germline V gene are LNHNV and YYDKDF (reference sequence). The V and J ends lost 6 bases and 3 bases, in that order; junction bases with no gene match: 7. CDR3 DNA sequence: TGTGCCACCAGGGCCGACAGGGTTGACACCGGGGAGCTGTTTTTT. Residues: CATRADRVDTGELFF.

The chain has TRBV7-9 and TRBJ1-6; TRBD1 matches 10 bases. This CDR3 contains 16 residues. V lost 5 bases, J lost 15 bases, and 16 bases stayed unmatched. Germline V gives CDR1 SEHNR, CDR2 FQNEAQ (reference sequence). CDR3 coding DNA: TGTGCCAGCAGCCGGGGACAGGGGCCCTCCTTTTCTTTCCTCCACTTT. Translating gives CASSRGQGPSFSFLHF.

The V gene is TRBV10-3, the J gene TRBJ2-7, with TRBD2 as a possible D gene (6 bases). Germline values: CDR1 ENHRY, CDR2 SYGVKD. The ends were cut back, 6 bases at V and 3 bases at J, with 12 bases in the middle. This CDR3 has 13 amino acids. In nucleotides, the CDR3 is TGTGCCATCAGGGCGGGACTGATCTACGAGCAGTACTTC. Amino acid sequence: CAIRAGLIYEQYF.

The chain combines TRBV4-1 with TRBJ1-6; D gene unclear. The CDR3 runs to 16 residues. CDR1 is MGHRA, CDR2 YSYEKL, per germline. Between the trimmed V and J ends, which lost 4 bases and 3 bases, there was a span of 13 bases. CDR3 residues: CASSPGIRCYNSPLHF. In DNA, the CDR3 is TGCGCCAGCAGCCCAGGCATACGGTGCTATAATTCACCCCTCCACTTT.

The chain is built from TRBV5-1 and TRBJ2-7; D might be TRBD2 (6 bases). This CDR3 comprises 14 residues. V was cut by 0 bases and J by 4 bases, with 11 bases left in between. CDR1 and CDR2 from the germline V gene are SGHRS and YFSETQ. The CDR3: CASSLARGNYEQYF. The CDR3, as DNA: TGCGCCAGCAGCTTGGCTCGGGGGAATTACGAGCAGTACTTC.

The chain links TRBV6-1 to TRBJ1-5; 7 bases match TRBD1. CDR1 is MNHNS and CDR2 is SASEGT in the germline V gene. CDR3 size: 15 residues. Trimming took 6 bases from V and 6 from J; bases not matched to a gene: 11. The CDR3 loop is CASRGGDRVSQPQHF. The CDR3 DNA follows: TGTGCCAGCAGAGGGGGTGACAGGGTCAGTCAGCCCCAGCATTTT.